A single T cell receptor beta chain is shown here with its context. The target antigen is unknown. The CDR3 has 14 amino acids. V lost 5 bases to trimming and J lost 7 bases, with 15 bases between them. CDR1 and CDR2 from the germline V gene are LNHDA and SQIVND (reference sequence). This sample stems from a study of cytomegalovirus exposure and HLA in healthy donors. The study, taken as a whole, reports: It was shown in a later analysis that HLA-associated TCR beta chains were more clonally expanded than other, equally common chains.

The PCR had 60 Vbeta and 13 Jbeta primers. Data came from immunoSEQ multiplex PCR; TCRdb stores just in-frame clones and leaves some out. This sample's clone table lists under 95,000 clones. This sequence originates from a man aged 45-60 years in good health and CMV-seronegative. The source material was PBMCs. The J gene is TRBJ1-5, the V gene TRBV19; tentatively, D is TRBD1 (5 bases). The CDR3 DNA is TGTGCCAGTAGTTTGGCAGGGAAGGTCCAGCCCCAGCATTTT. Translating it yields CASSLAGKVQPQHF.